Following are 14 T cell receptor beta chains from one sample sequenced in a study of somatic mutations in cytotoxic T cells in rheumatoid arthritis. Sequenced by immunoSEQ multiplex PCR; TCRdb stores in-frame clones only, minus some. The sample has some 16,000 clones; more than 70% are singletons. The specimen was CD8+ T cells sorted from blood. All receptors derive from an adult with rheumatoid arthritis.

The CDR3 coding sequence is TGTGCCAGCAACCCGACACCCGACAGCAATCAGCCCCAGCATTTT. Its protein product is CASNPTPDSNQPQHF. The chain has TRBV6-4 and TRBJ1-5; D is unclear. This CDR3 has 15 residues. Germline CDR1 is MRHNA and CDR2 is SNTAGT. V lost 7 bases to trimming and J lost 1 base, with 14 bases between them.

V usage is TRBV6-6 and J usage is TRBJ2-5; D uncertain. Germline V gene lookup returns CDR1 MNHNY and CDR2 SVGAGI (reference sequence). CDR3 length equals 13 residues. With 2 bases removed from V and 2 bases from J, the gap between germline ends came to 6 bases. The CDR3 DNA follows: TGTGCCAGCAGTTACCTAATTCAAGAGACCCAGTACTTC. This encodes CASSYLIQETQYF.

CDR3 sequence reads: CASSPQGRGITEAFF. The CDR3 DNA follows: TGTGCCAGCAGCCCGCAGGGGAGGGGGATTACTGAAGCTTTCTTT. V usage is TRBV14 and J usage is TRBJ1-1, with D possibly being TRBD1 (6 bases). V was pared by 4 bases and J by 5 bases, with 17 bases between. CDR1 and CDR2 (germline): SGHDN, FVKESK. This CDR3 region has 15 residues.

The chain has TRBV6-1 and TRBJ2-1; the D gene could be TRBD1 or TRBD2 (5 bases each). The CDR3 spans 16 residues. In germline, CDR1 is MNHNS, CDR2 SASEGT. The V end was cut by 3 bases, the J end by 2 bases, with 14 bases between. CDR3 sequence reads: CASSDRDGLTYNEQFF. CDR3 sequence (DNA): TGTGCCAGCAGTGACCGGGACGGTCTAACCTACAATGAGCAGTTCTTC.

V is TRBV2 and J is TRBJ2-2, with D unclear. The germline gives CDR1 SNHLY, CDR2 FYNNEI. Trimming shortened V by 0 bases and J by 4 bases, and 6 bases separated the two germline ends. This CDR3 contains 14 residues. CDR3 nucleotide sequence: TGTGCCAGCAGTGAAGCGGTCAGCACCGGGGAGCTGTTTTTT. This sequence encodes CASSEAVSTGELFF.

V gene TRBV27 combines with J gene TRBJ2-7; D unclear. CDR1 is MNHEY, CDR2 SMNVEV, per germline (reference sequence). Trimming pared 4 bases from V and 6 bases from J, leaving 16 bases between. The CDR3 covers 14 residues. CDR3 sequence reads: CASSSWTGSLEQYF. The CDR3 nucleotides read TGTGCCAGCAGTTCGTGGACGGGTTCTCTCGAGCAGTACTTC.

Note on this clone: The junction shows a germline mismatch at one end, possibly a read error. V is TRBV11-2 and J is TRBJ2-4; either TRBD1 or TRBD2 may fit D (6 bases each). Germline V lookup: CDR1 SGHAT, CDR2 FQNNGV. CDR3 length: 14 residues. This chain's CDR3 is CASSLGGAKNIQYF. CDR3 coding DNA: TGTGCCAGCAGTTTAGGGGGGGCCAAAAACATTCAGTACTTC.

The chain couples TRBV7-9 to TRBJ2-7; TRBD1 matches 8 bases. The CDR3 extends over 15 amino acids. Germline V gene data show CDR1 as SEHNR and CDR2 as FQNEAQ (reference sequence). The trim removed 4 bases at V and 3 bases at J, leaving 8 bases unmatched. The CDR3 region is CASSSTGDGGYEQYF. In DNA, the CDR3 is TGTGCCAGCAGCTCGACAGGGGATGGAGGCTACGAGCAGTACTTC.

The genes are TRBV7-3 and TRBJ2-7; TRBD1 matches at 9 bases. The V segment lost 5 bases and the J segment 5 bases; nucleotides outside the gene matches: 10. This CDR3 region has 15 residues. Germline loops: CDR1 SGHTA, CDR2 FQGTGA. DNA of the CDR3: TGTGCCAGCAGCGTAGTAGGGACAGGGATCAACGAGCAGTACTTC. It specifies CASSVVGTGINEQYF.

V gene TRBV9 combines with J gene TRBJ2-7; 11 nucleotides align to TRBD1. There are 15 residues in the CDR3. V was pared by 0 bases and J by 6 bases, with 5 bases of the junction left unmatched. The germline CDR1 and CDR2 sequences are SGDLS and YYNGEE. This CDR3 is CASSVDRTGGAEQYF. The CDR3 DNA sequence: TGTGCCAGCAGCGTAGACCGGACAGGGGGCGCCGAGCAGTACTTC.

V usage is TRBV7-3 and J usage is TRBJ1-1, with TRBD1 matching over 7 bases. There are 15 residues in the CDR3. Germline lookup yields CDR1 SGHTA and CDR2 FQGTGA. The V segment lost 4 bases and the J segment 1 base; nucleotides outside the gene matches: 6. CDR3 amino acids: CASSSTGQANTEAFF. The DNA of the CDR3 is TGTGCCAGCAGCTCCACCGGACAGGCGAACACTGAAGCTTTCTTT.

V is TRBV6-5 and J is TRBJ1-6; D is unclear. V was pared by 4 bases and J by 4 bases, with 14 bases between. This CDR3 is 16 amino acids long. The V gene's germline CDR1 is MNHEY and CDR2 SVGAGI. This chain's CDR3 is CASSLRWLGYNSPLHF. The CDR3 bases are TGTGCCAGCAGTTTGAGGTGGCTAGGGTATAATTCACCCCTCCACTTT.

J is TRBJ2-2 and V is TRBV5-5; 9 nucleotides line up with TRBD1. V lost 4 bases, J lost 4 bases, and 8 bases stayed unmatched. The CDR3 has 16 amino acids. Germline CDR1 reads SGHKS; CDR2 reads YYEKEE (reference sequence). Here the CDR3 DNA reads TGTGCCAGCAGCCCCCAGGGACAGGGCCCCACCGGGGAGCTGTTTTTT. Its translation: CASSPQGQGPTGELFF.

A few counts support this clone. The chain employs TRBV7-9 and TRBJ1-2; D is uncertain. CDR3 length: 12 amino acids. V dropped 3 bases and J dropped 8 bases, with 10 bases sitting between them. In germline, CDR1 is SEHNR, CDR2 FQNEAQ (reference sequence). CDR3 in DNA: TGTGCCAGCAGCTTGGGAGCGATGGGCTACACCTTC. Amino acid sequence: CASSLGAMGYTF. The full variable domain, with the rest looked up from reference TRBV7-9 and TRBJ1-2, is DTGVSQNPRHKITKRGQNVTFRCDPISEHNRLYWYRQTLGQGPEFLTYFQNEAQLEKSRLLSDRFSAERPKGSFSTLEIQRTEQGDSAMYLCASSLGAMGYTFGSGTRLTVV.